This TCR beta chain was obtained from a study of OX40 agonist ivuxolimab in advanced cancers. Background for the entire study: Ivuxolimab, which targeted the costimulatory receptor OX40 (CD134), was an agonistic, fully human IgG2 monoclonal antibody. Intravenous ivuxolimab was administered to patients every 2 weeks at six dose levels: 0.01, 0.1, 0.3, 1.5, 3 and 10 mg/kg. Among the 52 dose-escalation patients, roughly 20 had hepatocellular carcinoma, approximately 15 melanoma, 9 renal cell carcinoma and 9 head and neck cancer. The dose-escalation cohort was 80% to 90% male with a mean age of about 58 years, ranging from roughly 20 to 85. Prior anti-PD-1, anti-PD-L1 or anti-CTLA-4 therapy was permitted, and 40% of dose-escalation patients had received checkpoint inhibitors. Partial responses occurred in three dose-escalation patients, of whom one had hepatocellular carcinoma and two had cutaneous melanoma. Peripheral TCRbeta sequencing was intended to test whether TCR sequence diversity was altered and clonal T-cell expansion was caused by ivuxolimab. The paper describes the monotherapy dose-escalation part (N = 52 patients) of the phase I trial of ivuxolimab. Points the paper makes about the study in general: Partial responders in the 0.1-3.0 mg/kg groups had among the lowest normalized peripheral clonal expansion, especially among CD8+ T cells. Low levels of normalized T-cell clonal expansion were also shown by some nonresponding patients. After ivuxolimab, CD8+ T cells had more expanded clones than CD4+ T cells on average. The antigen specificity of the clonally expanded peripheral T cells was not determined. Clonal expansion of both CD4+ and CD8+ blood T cells was observed from baseline to week 6 at doses 0.1 to 3.0 mg/kg.

Sequences SEHNR (CDR1) and FQNEAQ (CDR2) are obtained from the germline V gene (reference sequence). V drops 1 base and J drops 11 bases, leaving 17 bases in between. Its CDR3 holds 14 amino acids, cysteine through phenylalanine. The retained sequence is limited to the CDR3, 42 bases, with the frame set at the first base. Genomic DNA was isolated from the sorted cells so that the TCRbeta CDR3 region could be sequenced. The immunoSEQ Assay was used to sequence the TCRbeta CDR3 regions. Entries here come from immuneACCESS through TCRdb and include only in-frame sequences with V and J called. Some clones fail to appear in such tables; in the studies checked, an unresolved V gene covers under half of the shortfall, and the cause of the remainder is unknown. Within this sample are around 100,000 clones, with over 75% of them counted one time only. Of the sample, 0.15% to 0.2% is held by the ten largest clones.

Patients with a history of autoimmune disease or receiving systemic immunosuppression were excluded from the trial. Peripheral blood for TCR sequencing was drawn from every dose cohort at baseline, at cycle 4 day 1 and at cycle 7 day 1. Samples were obtained from an open-label, multicenter, first-in-human phase I dose-escalation trial of ivuxolimab. Adults with locally advanced or metastatic melanoma, renal cell carcinoma, hepatocellular carcinoma or head and neck squamous cell carcinoma were enrolled in the trial. Before TCR sequencing, CD4+ T cells and CD8+ T cells were sorted from peripheral blood as separate populations. Points on this clone: Its cognate antigen has yet to be identified. Per-nucleotide qualities are absent, and no much larger clonotype sits a single base away.

The chain uses TRBV7-9 and TRBJ1-1; no D gene can be assigned with confidence. This sample comprised CD4+ or CD8+ T cells sorted from blood, obtained in a trial of the OX40 agonist ivuxolimab. This clonotype was sampled from an adult with an advanced solid tumor such as melanoma, head and neck, liver or kidney cancer. Read as DNA, the sequence is TGTGCCAGCAGCTTAGTAAACAGCCCGAGTAAGGCTTTCTTT. Its translation reads: CASSLVNSPSKAFF.